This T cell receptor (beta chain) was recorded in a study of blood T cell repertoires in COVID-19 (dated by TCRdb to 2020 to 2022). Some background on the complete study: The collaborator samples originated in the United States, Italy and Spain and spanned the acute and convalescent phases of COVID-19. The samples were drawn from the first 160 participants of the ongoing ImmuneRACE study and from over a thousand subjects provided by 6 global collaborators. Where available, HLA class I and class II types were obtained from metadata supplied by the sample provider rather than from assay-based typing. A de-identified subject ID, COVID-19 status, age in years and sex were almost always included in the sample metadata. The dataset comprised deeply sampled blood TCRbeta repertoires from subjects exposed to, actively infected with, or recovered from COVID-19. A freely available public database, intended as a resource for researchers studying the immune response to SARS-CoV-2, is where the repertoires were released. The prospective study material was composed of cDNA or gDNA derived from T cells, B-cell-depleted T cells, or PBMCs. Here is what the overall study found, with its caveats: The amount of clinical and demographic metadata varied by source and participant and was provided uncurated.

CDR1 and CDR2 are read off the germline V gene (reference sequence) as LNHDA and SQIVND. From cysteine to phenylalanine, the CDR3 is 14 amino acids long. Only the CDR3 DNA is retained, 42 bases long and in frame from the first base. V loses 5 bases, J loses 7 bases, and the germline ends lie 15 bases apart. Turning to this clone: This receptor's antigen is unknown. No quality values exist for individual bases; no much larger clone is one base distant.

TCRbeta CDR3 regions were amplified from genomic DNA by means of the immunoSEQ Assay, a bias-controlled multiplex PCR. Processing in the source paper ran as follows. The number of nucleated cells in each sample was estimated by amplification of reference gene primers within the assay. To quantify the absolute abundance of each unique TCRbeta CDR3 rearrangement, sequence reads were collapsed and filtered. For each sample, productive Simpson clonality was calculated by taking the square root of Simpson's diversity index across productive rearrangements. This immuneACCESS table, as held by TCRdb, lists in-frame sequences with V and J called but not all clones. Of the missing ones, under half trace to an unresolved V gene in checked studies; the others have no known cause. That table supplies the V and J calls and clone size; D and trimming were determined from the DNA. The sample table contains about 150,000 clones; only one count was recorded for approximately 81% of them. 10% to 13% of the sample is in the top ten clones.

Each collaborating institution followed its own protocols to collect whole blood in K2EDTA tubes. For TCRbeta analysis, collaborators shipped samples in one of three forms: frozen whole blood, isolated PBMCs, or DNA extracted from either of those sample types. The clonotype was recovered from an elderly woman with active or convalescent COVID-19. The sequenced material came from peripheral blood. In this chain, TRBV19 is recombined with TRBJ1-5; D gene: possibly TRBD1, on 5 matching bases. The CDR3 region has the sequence CASSPRQSGQPQHF. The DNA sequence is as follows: TGTGCCAGTAGTCCCCGACAGTCAGGGCAGCCCCAGCATTTT. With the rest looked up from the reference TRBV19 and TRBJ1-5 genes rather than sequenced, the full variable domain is DGGITQSPKYLFRKEGQNVTLSCEQNLNHDAMYWYRQDPGQGLRLIYYSQIVNDFQKGDIAEGYSVSREKKESFPLTVTSAQKNPTAFYLCASSPRQSGQPQHFGDGTRLSIL.